The rows below give T cell receptor beta chains drawn from one sample of a study of shared clonotypes between healthy human individuals. Sequencing was performed with immunoSEQ multiplex PCR; in TCRdb, only in-frame clones are kept and a portion is missing. The sample lists about 680,000 clones, around three quarters occurring once. Sequenced input: memory CD4+ T cells sorted from blood. Receptor source: a woman in her twenties or thirties in good health. Both conserved end residues are part of each CDR3. A D gene is named only where the DNA matches it firmly. Clone sizes are given selectively: once, few, many, or a class where the clone is expanded.

TRBJ1-3 . . TRBV9 TGTGCCAGCAGCGTAGGAGGGCAGTTCTCTGGAAACACCATATATTTT CASSVGGQFSGNTIYF
TRBJ1-1 TRBD1 . TRBV7-3 TGTGCCAGCAGCTTAACACTCGGACAGGGAAAGAACACTGAAGCTTTCTTT CASSLTLGQGKNTEAFF
TRBJ1-2 . many TRBV19 TGTGCCAGTAGTATTCGGTCTAACTATGGCTACACCTTC CASSIRSNYGYTF
TRBJ1-2 . . TRBV7-9 TGTGCCAGCAGCCCCAGTCGAACGGGGACGGCCCAACTTGGCTACACCTTC CASSPSRTGTAQLGYTF
TRBJ2-7 . . TRBV6-6 TGTGCCAGCAAGACCGGACAGACAGGCTCCTACGAGCAGTACTTC CASKTGQTGSYEQYF
TRBJ2-7 . . TRBV11-3 TGTGCCAGCAAAGTAAAGGCCTCCATATACGAGCAGTACTTC CASKVKASIYEQYF
TRBJ2-2 . . TRBV5-1 TGCGCCAGCAGCTTGGCCCGACAGAGGCCGAAACTTAACACCGGGGAGCTGTTTTTT CASSLARQRPKLNTGELFF
TRBJ1-2 . . TRBV5-7 TGTGCCAGCAGCTCTTCAGCCCGGGACGATAACTATGGCTACACCTTC CASSSSARDDNYGYTF
TRBJ2-1 TRBD2 . TRBV7-9 TGTGCCAGCAGCTCTGTAGCGGGATTGAGTTACAATGAGCAGTTCTTC CASSSVAGLSYNEQFF
TRBJ2-6 TRBD1 once TRBV15 TGTGCCACCAGCGGACAGGTCAACTCTGGGGCCAACGTCCTGACTTTC CATSGQVNSGANVLTF
TRBJ2-1 . . TRBV14 TGTGCCAGCAGCCAAGTAGGTGGGAGTTCCTACAATGAGCAGTTCTTC CASSQVGGSSYNEQFF
TRBJ2-1 TRBD1 . TRBV19 TGTGCCAGTAGTAACGGACAGGGATTGGTCAATGAGCAGTTCTTC CASSNGQGLVNEQFF
TRBJ2-1 . . TRBV25-1 TGTGCCAGCAGTCCCGAGGGGGGGAGTCGAGAGCAGTTCTTC CASSPEGGSREQFF
TRBJ2-7 TRBD1 many TRBV15 TGTGCCACCAGCAGAGGGGGGACAGTTGCCTACGAGCAGTACTTC CATSRGGTVAYEQYF
TRBJ1-1 . . TRBV2 TGTGCCAGCAGTGACCCTAACACTGAAGCTTTCTTT CASSDPNTEAFF
TRBJ2-5 TRBD1 few TRBV5-1 TGCGCCAGCAGCCCCGGGACAGGGAAAGAGACCCAGTACTTC CASSPGTGKETQYF
TRBJ1-4 . . TRBV18 TGTGCCAGCTCTCGTGGGGCCGCAGCGGATGAAAAACTGTTTTTT CASSRGAAADEKLFF
TRBJ1-1 . few TRBV15 TGTGCCACCAGCAGAGATAACAGGGTATGGACTGAAGCTTTCTTT CATSRDNRVWTEAFF
TRBJ2-7 . few TRBV6-1 TGTGCCAGCAGGAGGGACGGGGCCTACGAGCAGTACTTC CASRRDGAYEQYF
TRBJ2-1 TRBD2 few TRBV4-2 TGTGCCAGCAGCCAAGAGGGTGGGCTAGCGGGAGGGAGGCGCAATGAGCAGTTCTTC CASSQEGGLAGGRRNEQFF
TRBJ2-7 . . TRBV23-1 TGCGCCAGCAGTCAACAACCTTATAGCTCCTACGAGCAGTACTTC CASSQQPYSSYEQYF
TRBJ2-7 TRBD2 . TRBV18 TGTGCCAGCTCACCGCCCCAGCGGGGGGCCTACGAGCAGTACTTC CASSPPQRGAYEQYF
TRBJ2-5 TRBD2 . TRBV5-4 TGTGCCAGCAGCCTGAGAGCGGGAGTGGAGACCCAGTACTTC CASSLRAGVETQYF
TRBJ2-3 . . TRBV7-2 TGTGCCAGCAGCTTAGCGGGAGCGACAGATACGCAGTATTTT CASSLAGATDTQYF
TRBJ2-7 . . TRBV6-1 TGTGCCAGCAGATCGGGCCCTATCTTATCCTACGAGCAGTACTTC CASRSGPILSYEQYF
TRBJ2-4 . . TRBV19 TGTGCCACCAAGGGGGACTCCGACATTCAGTACTTC CATKGDSDIQYF
TRBJ2-3 . many TRBV5-4 TGTGCCAGCAGTTGGACAGCCGGTACGCAGTATTTT CASSWTAGTQYF
TRBJ2-1 . . TRBV7-6 TGTGCCAGCAGCCCTAGGGGGGTAGGCTCCTACAATGAGCAGTTCTTC CASSPRGVGSYNEQFF
TRBJ2-3 . . TRBV19 TGTGCCAGTAGTATTGACCTAGCCACAGATACGCAGTATTTT CASSIDLATDTQYF
TRBJ2-4 TRBD2 . TRBV14 TGTGCCAGCAGCCGTTTAGCGGGAGCCAAAAACATTCAGTACTTC CASSRLAGAKNIQYF
TRBJ2-2 . . TRBV6-5 TGTGCCAGCCGACCCCGGGTATCGAACACCGGGGAGCTGTTTTTT CASRPRVSNTGELFF
TRBJ1-2 . . TRBV4-2 TGTGCCAGCAGCCAAGTTGTATCCATCGTATTGGGCTACACCTTC CASSQVVSIVLGYTF
TRBJ1-4 TRBD1 . TRBV5-1 TGCGCCAGCAGCTTGGAAGGGGGCGTTAGTAATGAAAAACTGTTTTTT CASSLEGGVSNEKLFF
TRBJ1-2 . . TRBV28 TGTGCCAGCGCAATAGGGCAGGGGAATGGCTACACCTTC CASAIGQGNGYTF
TRBJ2-1 TRBD2 many TRBV6-4 TGTGCCAGCAGTGTGGATAGCGGGAGAGTAGGAAAGTTCTTC CASSVDSGRVGKFF
TRBJ1-1 . . TRBV10-3 TGTGCCATCAGTGCCAGCTCTGAAGCTTTCTTT CAISASSEAFF
TRBJ1-5 . . TRBV19 TGTGCCAGTAACAGTTATAGCAATCAGCCCCAGCATTTT CASNSYSNQPQHF
TRBJ1-4 . . TRBV27 TGTGCCAGCAGTTTATCGTACTCAACTAATGAAAAACTGTTTTTT CASSLSYSTNEKLFF
TRBJ2-1 TRBD1 . TRBV5-1 TGCGCCAGCAGGGTGGGACAGAATGAGCAGTTCTTC CASRVGQNEQFF
TRBJ2-2 . . TRBV19 TGTGCCAGTAGTATAGCGGGAGAGGTCACCGGGGAGCTGTTTTTT CASSIAGEVTGELFF
TRBJ2-7 . . TRBV5-1 TGCGCCAGCAGCCCCCTCCCGGGCGAGCAGTACTTC CASSPLPGEQYF
TRBJ1-1 . . TRBV5-1 TGCGCCAGCACCCAAACACCGAACACTGAAGCTTTCTTT CASTQTPNTEAFF
TRBJ1-1 TRBD1 once TRBV4-1 TGCGCCAGTAGCCAGGGCGGGGGACAGATTAAGGCTTTCTTT CASSQGGGQIKAFF
TRBJ1-4 . . TRBV5-6 TGTGCCAGCAGTATGGCCGGAAATGAAAAACTGTTTTTT CASSMAGNEKLFF
TRBJ2-7 . . TRBV5-4 TGTGCCAGCAGTGCCGACAGAAACGAGCAGTACTTC CASSADRNEQYF
TRBJ2-7 . few TRBV6-6 TGTGCCAGCACTCAGAGACAGAGCTCCTACGAGCAGTACTTC CASTQRQSSYEQYF
TRBJ2-3 TRBD2 few TRBV14 TGTGCCAGCAGCCAAGGACTAGCGGGAGGCTCAGATACGCAGTATTTT CASSQGLAGGSDTQYF